Listed below are T cell receptor beta chains from one sample, sequenced in a study of T cells in Graves' hyperthyroidism and ophthalmopathy. MiXCR, applied by TCRdb to the multiplex PCR reads, yields one record per CDR3 protein. The sample carries roughly 640,000 distinct CDR3 sequences, around 15% recorded once. Sequencing was carried out using blood. These receptors came from a woman aged 40-49 years with Graves' ophthalmopathy. The CDR3 runs from the conserved cysteine through the conserved F or W. The D gene is left open where the match is weak. Only some rows state a clone size, as once, few, many or a class for expanded clones.

J | D | size | length | V | CDR3 | DNA
TRBJ2-1 | - | many | 17 | TRBV6-1 | CASRPHYGSLSTNEQFF | TGTGCCAGCAGACCTCACTACGGGAGTTTGAGCACCAATGAGCAGTTCTTC
TRBJ1-1 | - | many | 16 | TRBV11-1 | CASSFPGGPVNTEAFF | TGTGCCAGCAGCTTTCCCGGCGGACCGGTGAACACTGAAGCTTTCTTT
TRBJ2-5 | TRBD2 | - | 13 | TRBV20-1 | CSADASGTKTQYF | TGCAGTGCGGACGCTAGCGGCACAAAGACCCAGTACTTC
TRBJ2-1 | - | - | 14 | TRBV5-1 | CASSTLGQNNEQFF | TGCGCCAGCAGTACTCTCGGACAGAACAATGAGCAGTTCTTC
TRBJ2-1 | - | - | 12 | TRBV5-1 | CASSKNYNEQFF | TGCGCCAGCAGCAAGAACTACAATGAGCAGTTCTTC
TRBJ2-7 | TRBD2 | many | 16 | TRBV28 | CASGERGLAYYYEQYF | TGTGCCAGCGGAGAGCGGGGACTAGCTTACTACTACGAGCAGTACTTC
TRBJ2-7 | - | many | 15 | TRBV3-1 | CASSQGDLSSYEQYF | TGTGCCAGCAGCCAAGGGGACCTCAGCTCCTACGAGCAGTACTTC
TRBJ2-7 | - | many | 16 | TRBV2 | CASSEAPGGRGREQYF | TGTGCCAGCAGTGAAGCGCCGGGAGGCAGGGGAAGAGAGCAGTACTTC
TRBJ2-7 | - | few | 14 | TRBV4-1 | CASSHGGGSYEQYF | TGCGCCAGCAGCCACGGGGGCGGATCCTACGAGCAGTACTTC
TRBJ1-2 | - | many | 15 | TRBV28 | CASSLSAPRNYGYTF | TGTGCCAGCAGTTTATCTGCCCCGAGGAACTATGGCTACACCTTC
TRBJ2-7 | - | many | 17 | TRBV20-1 | CSARDLGGHPGKYEQYF | TGCAGTGCTAGAGATTTGGGGGGTCACCCGGGGAAATACGAGCAGTACTTC
TRBJ2-7 | - | many | 13 | TRBV30 | CAWKRQTISQQYF | TGTGCCTGGAAACGCCAGACTATTTCTCAGCAGTACTTC
TRBJ1-5 | - | many | 14 | TRBV20-1 | CSVEGLPTVEPQHF | TGCAGTGTTGAGGGACTCCCAACGGTGGAGCCCCAGCATTTT
TRBJ2-3 | - | - | 14 | TRBV20-1 | CSAPADLSTDTQYF | TGCAGTGCCCCGGCCGACTTAAGCACAGATACGCAGTATTTT
TRBJ2-2 | TRBD2 | few | 15 | TRBV5-1 | CASTMLGGGSGELFF | TGCGCCAGCACTATGTTAGGAGGCGGGAGCGGGGAGCTGTTTTTT
TRBJ1-1 | TRBD1 | many | 15 | TRBV3-1 | CASSPRDRGPTEAFF | TGTGCCAGCAGCCCCAGGGACAGGGGGCCCACTGAAGCTTTCTTT
TRBJ2-1 | TRBD2 | many | 15 | TRBV5-1 | CASSLRGGLNNEQFF | TGCGCCAGCAGCTTGCGGGGGGGCTTGAACAATGAGCAGTTCTTC
TRBJ1-2 | - | - | 13 | TRBV9 | CASSVADSYGYTF | TGTGCCAGCAGCGTAGCTGACAGCTATGGCTACACCTTC
TRBJ2-5 | - | - | 15 | TRBV5-1 | CASSWFGTKQETQYF | TGCGCCAGCAGCTGGTTCGGGACAAAGCAAGAGACCCAGTACTTC
TRBJ1-6 | - | - | 13 | TRBV30 | CAWSDGWNSPLHF | TGTGCCTGGAGTGACGGGTGGAATTCACCCCTCCACTTT
TRBJ1-5 | - | few | 13 | TRBV18 | CASSQGDNQPQHF | TGTGCCAGCTCACAGGGGGACAATCAGCCCCAGCATTTT
TRBJ2-5 | - | - | 12 | TRBV6-2/TRBV6-3 | CAGRQSGETQYF | TGTGCCGGCAGACAGTCCGGAGAGACCCAGTACTTC
TRBJ2-3 | - | - | 13 | TRBV7-9 | CASSFASTDTQYF | TGTGCCAGCAGCTTTGCGAGCACAGATACGCAGTATTTT
TRBJ1-5 | - | many | 14 | TRBV19 | CASSDSGGSQPQHF | TGTGCCAGTAGTGATTCGGGGGGAAGTCAGCCCCAGCATTTT
TRBJ1-1 | - | many | 13 | TRBV10-2 | CASSGYQDTEAFF | TGCGCCAGCAGTGGCTACCAGGACACTGAAGCTTTCTTT
TRBJ2-3 | - | many | 16 | TRBV9 | CASSVEPAVLRDTQYF | TGTGCCAGCAGCGTAGAGCCAGCGGTCCTGAGGGATACGCAGTATTTT
TRBJ1-2 | TRBD1 | many | 15 | TRBV28 | CASSPGQGSNYGYTF | TGTGCCAGCAGCCCTGGACAGGGATCTAACTATGGCTACACCTTC
TRBJ2-7 | TRBD2 | - | 13 | TRBV20-1 | CSALTSGWYEQYF | TGCAGTGCTTTAACTAGCGGGTGGTACGAGCAGTACTTC
TRBJ1-4 | - | few | 14 | TRBV6-1 | CASKKTWGGEKLFF | TGTGCCAGCAAAAAGACCTGGGGGGGGGAAAAACTGTTTTTT
TRBJ2-3 | - | few | 13 | TRBV2 | CASSVGATDTQYF | TGTGCCAGCAGTGTGGGAGCTACCGATACGCAGTATTTT
TRBJ2-7 | TRBD2 | many | 17 | TRBV11-2 | CASSLRLAALNSYEQYF | TGTGCCAGCAGCTTGAGACTAGCGGCCCTAAACTCCTACGAGCAGTACTTC
TRBJ2-7 | TRBD1 | many | 14 | TRBV2 | CASSPGTGGHEQYF | TGTGCCAGCAGCCCCGGGACAGGGGGCCACGAGCAGTACTTC
TRBJ2-3 | TRBD2 | - | 18 | TRBV28 | CASSSIGLAGVTDYGGYF | TGTGCCAGCAGTTCTATCGGACTAGCGGGGGTGACTGACTACGGTGGGTATTTT
TRBJ2-1 | - | - | 16 | TRBV6-1 | CASSEDWANSYNEQFF | TGTGCCAGCAGTGAAGATTGGGCGAACTCCTACAATGAGCAGTTCTTC
TRBJ2-1 | TRBD2 | many | 16 | TRBV12-3/TRBV12-4 | CASSPGGSGRGDEQFF | TGTGCCAGCAGCCCCGGGGGGAGCGGGAGAGGGGATGAGCAGTTCTTC
TRBJ2-1 | TRBD2 | - | 16 | TRBV6-1 | CASIPLGRGGRGEQFF | TGTGCCAGCATCCCATTGGGGCGGGGGGGAAGGGGTGAGCAGTTCTTC
TRBJ2-1 | - | many | 13 | TRBV10-3 | CAINRDLANEQFF | TGTGCCATCAATAGGGACCTGGCGAATGAGCAGTTCTTC
TRBJ2-1 | - | many | 15 | TRBV28 | CASSPRGLLFNEQFF | TGTGCCAGCAGTCCCCGTGGACTTTTATTCAATGAGCAGTTCTTC
TRBJ2-7 | - | many | 13 | TRBV18 | CASSPPGTYEQYF | TGTGCCAGCAGTCCCCCTGGAACCTACGAGCAGTACTTC
TRBJ1-5 | TRBD1 | - | 16 | TRBV2 | CASSTGTGGSNQPQHF | TGTGCCAGCAGTACCGGGACAGGGGGCAGCAATCAGCCCCAGCATTTT
TRBJ2-3 | - | many | 12 | TRBV7-9 | CASSIQGDTQYF | TGTGCCAGCAGCATACAGGGAGATACGCAGTATTTT
TRBJ2-3 | TRBD2 | few | 17 | TRBV2 | CASSEGLLAGVTDTQYF | TGTGCCAGCAGTGAGGGACTACTAGCGGGGGTCACAGATACGCAGTATTTT
TRBJ2-1 | TRBD2 | - | 18 | TRBV3-1 | CASSVSSTSGASYNEQFF | TGTGCCAGCAGCGTCAGCTCAACTAGCGGGGCCTCCTACAATGAGCAGTTCTTC
TRBJ2-5 | - | few | 15 | TRBV7-9 | CASSSEDGGVETQYF | TGTGCCAGCAGCTCCGAGGACGGAGGGGTAGAGACCCAGTACTTC
TRBJ2-3 | TRBD1 | - | 17 | TRBV29-1 | CSVHEAPWQGAGDTQYF | TGCAGCGTTCACGAGGCGCCGTGGCAGGGGGCAGGAGATACGCAGTATTTT
TRBJ1-5 | TRBD1 | few | 16 | TRBV19 | CASSIENWKGAPPQHF | TGTGCCAGTAGTATTGAGAACTGGAAGGGGGCCCCGCCCCAGCATTTT
TRBJ2-3 | TRBD2 | - | 17 | TRBV12-5 | CASGAGTSGGSTDTQYF | TGTGCTAGCGGGGCCGGGACTAGCGGGGGGAGCACAGATACGCAGTATTTT
TRBJ2-5 | TRBD1 | many | 15 | TRBV7-7 | CASSFRQGLQETQYF | TGTGCTAGCAGCTTTCGACAGGGTCTCCAAGAGACCCAGTACTTC
TRBJ2-3 | - | many | 12 | TRBV7-2 | CASSPTRDTQYF | TGTGCCAGCAGCCCTACAAGAGATACGCAGTATTTT
TRBJ1-5 | TRBD1 | many | 13 | TRBV5-1 | CASSLGQHQPQHF | TGCGCCAGCAGCCTGGGACAGCATCAGCCCCAGCATTTT
TRBJ2-3 | TRBD1 | many | 16 | TRBV7-6 | CASSLQGTGGTDTQYF | TGTGCCAGCAGCCTCCAAGGGACAGGAGGCACAGATACGCAGTATTTT
TRBJ1-2 | TRBD1 | few | 12 | TRBV20-1 | CSATTGDYGYTF | TGCAGTGCAACAACAGGGGACTATGGCTACACCTTC
TRBJ2-7 | TRBD1 | few | 15 | TRBV6-6 | CASSYSRDSSYEQYF | TGTGCCAGCAGTTACTCGAGGGACAGCTCCTACGAGCAGTACTTC
TRBJ1-1 | - | many | 14 | TRBV2 | CASSIGYLNTEAFF | TGTGCCAGCTCGATTGGGTATTTGAACACTGAAGCTTTCTTT
TRBJ2-1 | TRBD2 | - | 16 | TRBV7-9 | CASSLSSGGVINEQFF | TGTGCCAGCAGCTTAAGTAGCGGGGGGGTTATCAATGAGCAGTTCTTC
TRBJ2-1 | - | few | 18 | TRBV4-1 | CASSQDPGLPRTDNEQFF | TGCGCCAGCAGCCAGGATCCGGGACTCCCCCGGACGGACAATGAGCAGTTCTTC
TRBJ2-3 | - | few | 14 | TRBV20-1 | CSANPDRSTDTQYF | TGCAGTGCTAACCCCGACAGAAGCACAGATACGCAGTATTTT
TRBJ2-3 | TRBD2 | - | 16 | TRBV5-4 | CASSQGAGGPPDTQYF | TGCGCCAGCAGCCAAGGAGCGGGAGGCCCCCCAGATACGCAGTATTTT